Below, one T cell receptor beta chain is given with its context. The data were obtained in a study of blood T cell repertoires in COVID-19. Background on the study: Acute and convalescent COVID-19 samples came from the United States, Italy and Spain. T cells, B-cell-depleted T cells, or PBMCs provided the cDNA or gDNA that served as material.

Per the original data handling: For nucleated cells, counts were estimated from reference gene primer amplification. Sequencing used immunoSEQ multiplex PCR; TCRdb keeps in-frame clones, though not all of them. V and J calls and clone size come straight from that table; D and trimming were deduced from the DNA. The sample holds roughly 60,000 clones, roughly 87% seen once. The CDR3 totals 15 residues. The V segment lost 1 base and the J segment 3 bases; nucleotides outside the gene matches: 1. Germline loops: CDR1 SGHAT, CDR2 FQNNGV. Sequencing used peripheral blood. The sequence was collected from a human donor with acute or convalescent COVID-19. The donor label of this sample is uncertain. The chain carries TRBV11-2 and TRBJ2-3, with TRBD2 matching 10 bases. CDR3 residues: CASSLGAGGTDTQYF. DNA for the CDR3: TGTGCCAGCAGCTTAGGAGCGGGGGGGACAGATACGCAGTATTTT.